The 24 T cell receptor beta chains below come from one sample, sequenced in a study of cytomegalovirus exposure and HLA in healthy donors (dated 2017 in TCRdb). The library came from the immunoSEQ multiplex PCR assay. A mixture of 60 forward primers for TCR Vbeta segments and 13 reverse primers for TCR Jbeta segments was used in the multiplex PCR. This is the immuneACCESS table as TCRdb keeps it, with only in-frame sequences that have V and J called. A part of the clones is gone; compared with another copy, unresolved V genes explain less than half, and the rest is unexplained. Present in this sample are about 100,000 clones, roughly three quarters of which were seen just once. The ten largest clones capture around 0.76% of the sample. Sequenced input: PBMCs. The receptors here all came from a woman aged 60 to 75 in good health and CMV-seronegative.

The rearrangement joins TRBV4-3 to TRBJ1-1; TRBD1 aligns across 10 bases. The trim removed 5 bases at V and 6 bases at J, leaving 9 bases unmatched. This CDR3 region has 15 residues. Germline assignment: CDR1 LGHNA and CDR2 YSLEER. CDR3 protein: CASSFAADRGSEAFF. CDR3 DNA sequence: TGCGCCAGCAGCTTCGCTGCGGACAGGGGGTCTGAAGCTTTCTTT.

The chain uses TRBV4-1 and TRBJ1-2; possible D gene TRBD1, 6 bases. In germline, CDR1 is MGHRA, CDR2 YSYEKL. CDR3 length equals 15 residues. The ends were cut back, 1 base at V and 4 bases at J, with 13 bases in the middle. CDR3 sequence reads: CASSQASGASYGYTF. CDR3 DNA sequence: TGCGCCAGCAGCCAAGCCTCAGGGGCCAGCTATGGCTACACCTTC.

V is TRBV7-2 and J is TRBJ1-3; 9 nucleotides align to TRBD1. V shed 1 base and J 0 bases; nucleotides not matched to a gene: 7. The CDR3 is 18 amino acids. The germline V gene has CDR1 SGHTA and CDR2 FQGNSA. CDR3 DNA sequence: TGTGCCAGCAGCTTAGTGACAGGGGGAACCCTCTCTGGAAACACCATATATTTT. Protein sequence: CASSLVTGGTLSGNTIYF.

V and J are TRBV6-1 and TRBJ1-5, with 11 bases lining up with TRBD1. The CDR3 totals 13 residues. CDR1 is MNHNS, CDR2 SASEGT, per germline. V lost 7 bases, J lost 6 bases, and 2 bases stayed unmatched. Here the CDR3 reads CASMDRGLQPQHF. The DNA for the CDR3 is TGTGCCAGCATGGACAGGGGGCTTCAGCCCCAGCATTTT.

For the CDR3, the DNA is TGCGCCAGCAGCGAAAGGACAGGGGGAAGTGATGGCTACACCTTC. Protein product: CASSERTGGSDGYTF. This chain joins TRBV5-1 and TRBJ1-2; 10 bases align to TRBD1. With V trimmed by 4 bases and J by 6 bases, 9 bases remained unmatched. Germline CDR1 and CDR2: SGHRS and YFSETQ. The CDR3 totals 15 residues.

The count of this clone is one. This chain connects TRBV27 to TRBJ2-7; 8 positions match TRBD1. CDR3 length equals 15 residues. J was trimmed by 4 bases and V by 6 bases; bases with no gene match: 11. In germline, CDR1 is MNHEY, CDR2 SMNVEV (reference sequence). CDR3 loop: CASSPRDRYGYEQYF. In DNA form, the CDR3 reads TGTGCCAGCAGCCCAAGGGACAGGTACGGGTACGAGCAGTACTTC.

This clone occurred once. The V call is TRBV5-6, the J call TRBJ1-2, with 8 bases identical to TRBD1. The CDR3 contains 16 residues. J gave up 7 bases and V 7 bases, and 18 bases lay outside the gene matches. In germline, CDR1 is SGHDT, CDR2 YYEEEE. CDR3 region: CASLTPGQGAAGGYTF. CDR3 DNA sequence: TGTGCCAGCCTCACTCCCGGTCAGGGGGCGGCTGGTGGCTACACCTTC.

This chain uses TRBV25-1 with TRBJ2-2; a possible D gene is TRBD1 (5 bases). The CDR3 is 16 amino acids. The germline V gene encodes CDR1 MGHDK and CDR2 SYGVNS. Trimming removed 1 base from V and 5 bases from J, with 14 bases in between. For the CDR3, the DNA is TGTGCCAGCAGTGAATTAGGGGCAGGGCGAACCGGGGAGCTGTTTTTT. Translating it yields CASSELGAGRTGELFF.

The chain employs TRBV10-1 and TRBJ2-5, with 8 bases matching TRBD1. Germline values: CDR1 WNHNN, CDR2 SYGVQD (reference sequence). After removal of 4 bases from V and 5 bases from J, the junction contained 6 bases not matched to a gene. CDR3 size: 14 residues. In DNA, the CDR3 is TGCGCCAGCAGTGTCCAGGGGGCATCGGAGACCCAGTACTTC. It codes for CASSVQGASETQYF.

This rearrangement joins TRBV5-8 to TRBJ2-3; 7 bases line up with TRBD1. Germline V CDR1 and CDR2: SGHTS, YDEGEE. The CDR3 has 16 residues. Trimming at V came to 4 bases and at J to 0 bases, leaving 8 bases not matched to a gene. The CDR3 DNA sequence: TGTGCCAGCAGCGTGAGACGGGACAGTAGCACAGATACGCAGTATTTT. It codes for CASSVRRDSSTDTQYF.

The V gene is TRBV30, the J gene TRBJ1-5; D remains unclear. Per germline, CDR1 GTSNPN and CDR2 SVGIG (reference sequence). The CDR3 has 14 residues. The V end lost 2 bases, the J end lost 1 base, and 9 bases lay between the germline ends. CDR3 protein: CAWSRGLSNQPQHF. CDR3 coding DNA: TGTGCCTGGAGTCGAGGATTGAGCAATCAGCCCCAGCATTTT.

The chain links TRBV10-3 to TRBJ1-1; the D is unclear. The CDR3 runs to 13 residues. The V gene's germline CDR1 is ENHRY and CDR2 SYGVKD. The germline V and J ends were trimmed by 3 bases and 1 base, with 6 bases remaining between them. The CDR3 spells CAISDPPNTEAFF. The CDR3 nucleotides are TGTGCCATCAGTGACCCTCCGAACACTGAAGCTTTCTTT.

The chain couples TRBV7-8 to TRBJ2-7; 9 nucleotides align to TRBD2. The CDR3 has 16 amino acids. The J segment lost 1 base and the V segment lost 2 bases, leaving 6 bases of the junction unmatched. Germline loops: CDR1 SGHVS, CDR2 FQNEAQ. The CDR3 DNA sequence: TGTGCCAGCAGCTTAAGCGTAGCGGGAGCTTCCTACGAGCAGTACTTC. Amino acid sequence: CASSLSVAGASYEQYF.

V is TRBV7-2 and J is TRBJ2-3; 10 bases are a match to TRBD2. J was trimmed by 2 bases and V by 5 bases; bases with no gene match: 7. This CDR3 region has 16 residues. Looked up from germline, CDR1 is SGHTA and CDR2 is FQGNSA. CDR3 bases: TGTGCCAGCAGCCCTAGAAGCGGGGGGGCCACAGATACGCAGTATTTT. This gives the protein CASSPRSGGATDTQYF.

This clone was seen a single time. This chain uses TRBV30 with TRBJ2-7; 8 bases match TRBD1. CDR3 length: 16 amino acids. V gave up 2 bases and J gave up 0 bases; unmatched junction bases: 9. Germline V lookup: CDR1 GTSNPN, CDR2 SVGIG (reference sequence). CDR3 nucleotides: TGTGCCTGGAGTAGCTGGGTGACAGGGGCCTCCTACGAGCAGTACTTC. Residues: CAWSSWVTGASYEQYF.

The V gene is TRBV7-7, the J gene TRBJ2-5; D is ambiguous. The CDR3 has 13 residues. The V end was cut by 5 bases, the J end by 0 bases, with 7 bases between. Per the germline V gene, CDR1 is SSHAT and CDR2 is FNYEAQ (reference sequence). In DNA form, the CDR3 reads TGTGCCAGCAGCCCTTCGTACCAAGAGACCCAGTACTTC. This gives the protein CASSPSYQETQYF.

This clone has only a few counts. The V call is TRBV7-2, the J call TRBJ1-2; the match to TRBD1 covers 7 bases. The CDR3 runs 14 residues. CDR1 is SGHTA, CDR2 FQGNSA, per germline. V shed 1 base, J shed 4 bases, and the junction held 3 bases outside the gene matches. The CDR3 sequence is CASSLEAGGYGYTF. CDR3 nucleotide sequence: TGTGCCAGCAGCTTAGAAGCAGGGGGCTATGGCTACACCTTC.

The CDR3 loop reads CASSLGGASGTDTQYF. CDR3 in DNA: TGTGCCAGCAGTTTGGGGGGGGCTTCGGGCACAGATACGCAGTATTTT. J is TRBJ2-3 and V is TRBV7-7, with D possibly matching TRBD2 (7 bases). Germline assignment: CDR1 SSHAT and CDR2 FNYEAQ (reference sequence). With 6 bases removed from V and 1 base from J, the gap between germline ends came to 17 bases. This CDR3 has 16 amino acids.

This clone was counted between two and nine times. The chain combines TRBV14 with TRBJ2-5; 13 bases align to TRBD2. Germline loops: CDR1 SGHDN, CDR2 FVKESK. This CDR3 has 13 residues. The V gene end was trimmed by 8 bases and the J gene end by 9 bases; junction bases not matched to a gene: 6. The CDR3 loop reads CASPGTSGKAQYF. The CDR3 DNA follows: TGTGCCAGCCCTGGGACTAGCGGGAAGGCCCAGTACTTC.

This clone was picked up one time. CDR3 loop: CASSIGRSRGYSNQPQHF. The CDR3, as DNA: TGTGCCAGTAGTATAGGGAGGTCCAGGGGTTATAGCAATCAGCCCCAGCATTTT. V gene TRBV19 combines with J gene TRBJ1-5; possibly TRBD1 for D (6 bases). With 1 base removed from V and 0 bases from J, the gap between germline ends came to 16 bases. CDR1 is LNHDA and CDR2 is SQIVND in the germline V gene (reference sequence). This CDR3 is built from 18 residues.

V gene TRBV19 combines with J gene TRBJ1-2; D may be TRBD1 (6 bases). The germline gives CDR1 LNHDA, CDR2 SQIVND (reference sequence). There are 12 residues in the CDR3. Trimming left V 1 base short and J 7 bases short, with 7 bases between. CDR3 nucleotides: TGTGCCAGTAGTATAGGCAGGGGTGGCTACACCTTC. Its protein product is CASSIGRGGYTF.

As DNA, the CDR3 is TGTGCCAGCAGTCTGACAGGGAATGCCCTCCACTTT. This gives the protein CASSLTGNALHF. This chain links TRBV6-5 with TRBJ1-6, with 7 bases matching TRBD1. The CDR3 is made up of 12 amino acids. The germline gives CDR1 MNHEY, CDR2 SVGAGI. V gave up 5 bases and J gave up 14 bases; unmatched junction bases: 6.

In this sample, this clone turned up a few times. The chain recombines TRBV13 with TRBJ1-2; no firm D call. Trimming took 2 bases from V and 4 from J, leaving 14 bases between them. The CDR3 is 15 amino acids. Germline CDR1 and CDR2: PRHDT and FYEKMQ (reference sequence). CDR3 in amino acids: CASSLNPFFVYGYTF. CDR3 bases: TGTGCCAGCAGCTTAAATCCCTTTTTCGTCTATGGCTACACCTTC. The full variable domain, with the rest looked up from reference TRBV13 and TRBJ1-2, is AAGVIQSPRHLIKEKRETATLKCYPIPRHDTVYWYQQGPGQDPQFLISFYEKMQSDKGSIPDRFSAQQFSDYHSELNMSSLELGDSALYFCASSLNPFFVYGYTFGSGTRLTVV.

The J gene is TRBJ1-1, the V gene TRBV19, with a weak D call TRBD1 (5 bases). Per germline, CDR1 LNHDA and CDR2 SQIVND (reference sequence). Trimming left V 10 bases short and J 1 base short, with 13 bases between. The CDR3 contains 13 residues. This CDR3 reads CATETRGNTEAFF. CDR3 bases: TGTGCCACCGAGACAAGGGGGAACACTGAAGCTTTCTTT.